These T cell receptor beta chains were read from a single sample in a study of T cell repertoires in cytomegalovirus infection. Each CDR3 protein gets one entry after TCRdb re-called the reads with MiXCR. The profile shows under 850,000 distinct CDR3 sequences, around 32% of them singletons. These receptors have no known antigen. The sample consisted of cultured PBMCs, taken from culture after CMV antigen stimulation. These receptors all come from a human donor in good health (CMV status not recorded). Some clones in this sample may be carry-over from other donors' samples. The CDR3 runs from the conserved cysteine through the conserved F or W. Fields, in order: V gene, J gene, CDR3 protein.

TRBV27	TRBJ1-4	CASKGFTNEKLFF
TRBV7-2	TRBJ2-7	CASSLDGTAYEQYF
TRBV6-2/TRBV6-3	TRBJ2-3	CASSQRRTTSTDTQYF
TRBV7-2	TRBJ2-1	CASSFEMLRPEQFF
TRBV7-2	TRBJ2-3	CASSLGLDDTQYF
TRBV20-1	TRBJ2-1	CSASSVFSYNEQFF
TRBV7-2	TRBJ2-1	CASSIPPGQGDYNEQFF
TRBV6-2/TRBV6-3	TRBJ1-5	CASRNRDKDQPQHF
TRBV5-5	TRBJ2-1	CASSLAPASSYNEQFF
TRBV4-1	TRBJ2-3	CASSQGRGTDSQYF
TRBV5-6	TRBJ2-7	CASTLRGPSSYEQYF
TRBV7-8	TRBJ2-1	CASSPLSRGLSWEQFF
TRBV7-4	TRBJ2-7	CASSLVTETYEQYF
TRBV7-8	TRBJ1-3	CASIPDSGNTIYF
TRBV20-1	TRBJ2-3	CSAPGAGGTTDTQYF
TRBV5-1	TRBJ1-2	CASSPGQGLGGGYTF
TRBV12-3/TRBV12-4	TRBJ2-5	CASSSGQEGETQYF
TRBV6-1	TRBJ2-7	CASSPPPGGEQYF
TRBV29-1	TRBJ2-5	CSVSPRGVAGEETQYF
TRBV7-2	TRBJ1-2	CASSLNGYGYTF
TRBV7-2	TRBJ2-7	CASSAAGTAFYEQYF
TRBV12-3/TRBV12-4	TRBJ2-7	CASSPRLGEGEQYF
TRBV6-1	TRBJ1-1	CASSSQGGYTEAFF
TRBV6-8	TRBJ2-1	CASSYSELAFYNEQFF
TRBV20-1	TRBJ1-2	CSARVRGGQNYGYTF
TRBV20-1	TRBJ2-3	CSASRKGTQYF
TRBV12-3/TRBV12-4	TRBJ2-1	CASTPGGGGNNEQFF
TRBV7-9	TRBJ1-1	CASSVIQTEAFF
TRBV29-1	TRBJ2-5	CSVGGDRGFSETQYF
TRBV28	TRBJ1-3	CASSPPWGSSGNTIYF
TRBV28	TRBJ2-5	CASPNLDRVEETQYF
TRBV20-1	TRBJ2-7	CSAGAPGRGSYEQYF
TRBV7-9	TRBJ2-7	CASSLRSGRAYEQYF
TRBV6-8	TRBJ1-6	CASSYDRGRTPLHF
TRBV3-1	TRBJ2-3	CASSHLGLRSIDTQYF
TRBV18	TRBJ2-5	CASSPNRGVSAQETQYF
TRBV12-3/TRBV12-4	TRBJ2-1	CASTNRGNEQFF
TRBV7-8	TRBJ1-2	CASSLVGGIGDYGYTF
TRBV7-2	TRBJ2-3	CASRVEASGGPGDTQYF
TRBV23-1	TRBJ2-7	CARNRDRVYEQYF
TRBV15	TRBJ2-4	CATSRDGLAGGLGHF
TRBV15	TRBJ2-3	CATSRDRDGSFVRATIGDTQYF
TRBV7-9	TRBJ2-5	CASSRLQETQYF
TRBV6-1	TRBJ2-7	CASSESVTYEQYF
TRBV18	TRBJ1-6	CASSTGQGYNSPLHF
TRBV20-1	TRBJ2-5	CSARSGTSGILQETQYF
TRBV12-3/TRBV12-4	TRBJ1-3	CASSPGRISGNTIYF
TRBV5-4	TRBJ2-3	CASRLAGGRTDTQYF
TRBV6-1	TRBJ1-5	CASSALDRASNQPQHF
TRBV7-2	TRBJ1-2	CASRRTGGPNYGYTF
TRBV4-1	TRBJ1-3	CASSQETRGTIYF
TRBV7-2	TRBJ1-1	CASSSAVNTEAFF
TRBV12-5	TRBJ1-1	CASGLVPGNTEAFF
TRBV7-2	TRBJ2-5	CASSFLLAGAQETQYF
TRBV7-9	TRBJ2-7	CASSRRDRGSYEQYF
TRBV2	TRBJ1-2	CASSEAGVDRGYGYTF
TRBV27	TRBJ1-1	CASSLKQAYMNTEAFF
TRBV5-4	TRBJ2-7	CASSLGVASSYEQYF
TRBV6-2/TRBV6-3	TRBJ1-2	CASSLRDRGGVYGYTF